Given below is one TCR beta chain in context. This sample is part of a study of blood T cell repertoires in COVID-19. Study summary: PBMCs, B-cell-depleted T cells, or T cells provided the cDNA or gDNA that made up the material.

Enrolled during active infection, Seattle patients were then followed longitudinally. V lost 3 bases, J lost 5 bases, and 4 bases stayed unmatched. Germline loops: CDR1 KGHDR, CDR2 SFDVKD. This CDR3 is 15 amino acids long. Authors' methods: Estimation of nucleated cell counts was performed using reference gene primer amplification. TCRdb's table, derived via immunoSEQ multiplex PCR, lists solely in-frame clones and lacks some. Clone size and the V and J calls come from that table; the DNA yielded D and trimming. The data contain 150,000 to 200,000 clones, over 80% of them singletons. The sequencing input was peripheral blood. The rearrangement joins TRBV24-1 to TRBJ2-2, with 8 bases fitting TRBD1. The receptor's source is a woman in her sixties or seventies with COVID-19, enrolled during active disease. For the CDR3, the DNA is TGTGCCACCAGTGATACTAGACAGGGGACCGGGGAGCTGTTTTTT. The encoded protein is CATSDTRQGTGELFF.